Sequencing of this T cell receptor (beta chain) was carried out in a study of OX40 agonist ivuxolimab in advanced cancers. Generated by immunoSEQ multiplex PCR, the TCRdb table keeps only in-frame clones and is missing some. The data show over 90,000 clones, 94% seen once. The sample holds a few counts of this clone. The clonotype was recovered from an adult with an advanced solid tumor such as melanoma, head and neck, liver or kidney cancer. Sequenced material: CD4+ or CD8+ T cells sorted from blood, taken in a trial of the OX40 agonist ivuxolimab.

The CDR3 region is CSVAGAYTEAFF. The CDR3 DNA reads TGCAGCGTTGCGGGGGCCTACACTGAAGCTTTCTTT. The chain couples TRBV29-1 to TRBJ1-1, with TRBD1 as a possible D gene (6 bases). Trimming removed 4 bases from V and 3 bases from J, with 9 bases in between. Germline V gene lookup returns CDR1 SQVTM and CDR2 ANQGSEA. CDR3 length: 12 residues.